The clone carrying this T cell receptor (beta chain) is deemed medium-sized (0.01 to 0.1%). As yet, its antigen is unknown. These data are taken from a study of CD8+CD57+ T cells in acquired aplastic anemia. Study in general: Where healthy donors were concerned, CD4+ cells averaged about 11 million reads.

Template material for TCR beta VDJ and CDR3 profiling consisted of genomic DNA. In TCRdb, the reads were re-called with MiXCR into one record per CDR3 protein. The table shows some 64,000 distinct CDR3 sequences, with about 56% occurring only once. Deletions cut 2 bases from V and 1 base from J, with 5 bases between. Looked up from germline, CDR1 is SGHTA and CDR2 is FQGNSA. CDR3 length equals 13 residues. Regarding the study as a whole: Fewer than 30 CD8+ CDR3 sequences were shared between patients and controls.

The clonotype comes from a human donor in good health, serving as a control. Sample: sorted CD4+, CD8+, or CD8+CD57+ T cells (not recorded which) from PBMCs. The chain has TRBV7-2 and TRBJ1-1; D ambiguous. The CDR3 sequence: CASSLSRNTEAFF. The DNA of the CDR3 is TGTGCCAGCAGCTTAAGCAGGAACACTGAAGCTTTCTTT.